This paragraph reports one TCR beta chain. These data come from a study of T-cell reconstitution after alpha-beta-depleted transplantation in children. The TCRbeta library incorporated unique molecular identifiers. TCRdb independently ran MiXCR on the PCR reads; one entry per CDR3 protein. The repertoire holds approximately 640,000 distinct CDR3 sequences, with 16% as singletons. The TCR was taken from a human donor who donated a stem cell graft to a child with acute myeloid leukemia. The specimen comprised PBMCs from the stem cell graft donor, sampled from the stem cell graft.

CDR3 DNA sequence: TGTGCCAGCAACGTTCTCACAGGGGACTACGAGCAGTACGTC. It is translated as CASNVLTGDYEQYV. The chain joins TRBV5-5 to TRBJ2-7; 7 nucleotides line up with TRBD1. Germline CDR1 reads SGHKS; CDR2 reads YYEKEE (reference sequence). The CDR3 consists of 14 residues. Trimming at V came to 6 bases and at J to 3 bases, leaving 9 bases not matched to a gene.